This passage covers 11 T cell receptor beta chains from one sample sequenced in a study of T cell changes during pregnancy in multiple sclerosis. Data came from immunoSEQ multiplex PCR; TCRdb stores just in-frame clones and leaves some out. This table holds more than 25,000 clones, around 92% found once. The sample here was peripheral blood, taken in the first trimester of pregnancy. All receptors derive from a female donor in good health, enrolled as a control in a pregnancy study.

This chain connects TRBV5-6 to TRBJ2-7, with TRBD1 matching 8 bases. Germline lookup yields CDR1 SGHDT and CDR2 YYEEEE. The CDR3 spans 13 residues. Trimming removed 4 bases from V and 5 bases from J; junction bases left unmatched: 5. As DNA, the CDR3 is TGTGCCAGCAGCCAGACAGGGGCGGACGAGCAGTACTTC. As protein: CASSQTGADEQYF.

This rearrangement joins TRBV5-1 to TRBJ2-6, with a tentative D call TRBD1 (5 bases). The V end was cut by 2 bases, the J end by 0 bases, with 6 bases between. This CDR3 spans 15 amino acids. The germline gives CDR1 SGHRS, CDR2 YFSETQ. The CDR3 DNA sequence: TGCGCCAGCAGCTTAGGGGCCTCTGGGGCCAACGTCCTGACTTTC. Amino acids: CASSLGASGANVLTF.

The gene calls are TRBV20-1 and TRBJ2-3; D unclear. The V end lost 5 bases, the J end lost 2 bases, and 5 bases lay between the germline ends. The CDR3 spans 11 residues. Germline CDR1 is DFQATT and CDR2 is SNEGSKA (reference sequence). The DNA for the CDR3 is TGCAGTGCTCTACTCACAGATACGCAGTATTTT. It translates to CSALLTDTQYF.

The chain is built from TRBV2 and TRBJ2-3, with a possible D match to TRBD2 (6 bases). The CDR3 has 14 amino acids. The V and J ends lost 8 bases and 1 base respectively, with 13 bases between them. Germline V CDR1 and CDR2: SNHLY, FYNNEI. CDR3 sequence: CASLVSSGTDTQYF. Here the CDR3 DNA reads TGTGCCAGCCTTGTTTCTAGCGGCACAGATACGCAGTATTTT.

The V and J genes are TRBV30 and TRBJ1-1; D is uncertain. The CDR3 totals 11 residues. Germline-derived CDR1 and CDR2 are GTSNPN and SVGIG (reference sequence). Deletions cut 8 bases from V and 3 bases from J, with 10 bases between. Here the CDR3 reads CAGRQDTEAFF. In nucleotides, the CDR3 is TGTGCCGGAAGGCAGGACACTGAAGCTTTCTTT.

The chain uses TRBV30 and TRBJ1-2; D is unresolved. CDR3 length: 14 residues. The germline V gene encodes CDR1 GTSNPN and CDR2 SVGIG (reference sequence). Trimming left V 3 bases short and J 5 bases short, with 16 bases between. CDR3 sequence: CAWRKRDSSYGYTF. The DNA of the CDR3 is TGTGCCTGGAGGAAACGAGACTCCTCTTATGGCTACACCTTC.

The V gene is TRBV6-4, the J gene TRBJ2-1; 13 bases are shared with TRBD2. This CDR3 has 15 residues. V was pared by 6 bases and J by 9 bases, with 8 bases of the junction left unmatched. Germline assignment: CDR1 MRHNA and CDR2 SNTAGT. The CDR3 spells CASSATSGGRGEQFF. For the CDR3, the DNA is TGTGCCAGCAGCGCGACTAGCGGGGGGCGAGGTGAGCAGTTCTTC.

The chain combines TRBV11-2 with TRBJ2-1, with D possibly being TRBD1 (5 bases). This CDR3 has 17 residues. Trimming cost V 0 bases and J 6 bases, with 18 bases left between them. The germline V gene encodes CDR1 SGHAT and CDR2 FQNNGV. In DNA form, the CDR3 reads TGTGCCAGCAGCTTAGACAGGGATCCTTACACGGGCAATGAGCAGTTCTTC. It is translated as CASSLDRDPYTGNEQFF.

The chain recombines TRBV29-1 with TRBJ1-1; possible D gene TRBD1, 6 bases. V shed 7 bases and J shed 2 bases, with 17 bases lying between them. CDR1 and CDR2 (germline): SQVTM, ANQGSEA. The CDR3 runs 14 residues. The CDR3 loop reads CSALTWGLNTEAFF. The CDR3 DNA is TGCAGCGCTCTGACATGGGGGCTTAACACTGAAGCTTTCTTT. Full variable domain (missing parts from reference TRBV29-1 and TRBJ1-1): SAVISQKPSRDICQRGTSLTIQCQVDSQVTMMFWYRQQPGQSLTLIATANQGSEATYESGFVIDKFPISRPNLTFSTLTVSNMSPEDSSIYLCSALTWGLNTEAFFGQGTRLTVV.

This rearrangement joins TRBV18 to TRBJ2-6; D is ambiguous. Between the trimmed V and J ends, which lost 3 bases and 2 bases, there was a span of 8 bases. Germline lookup yields CDR1 KGHSH and CDR2 LQKENI. The CDR3 has 15 residues. The CDR3 DNA sequence: TGTGCCAGCTCACCCTCGACTGCTGGGGCCAACGTCCTGACTTTC. Residues: CASSPSTAGANVLTF. Complete variable domain (other parts from reference TRBV18 and TRBJ2-6): NAGVMQNPRHLVRRRGQEARLRCSPMKGHSHVYWYRQLPEEGLKFMVYLQKENIIDESGMPKERFSAEFPKEGPSILRIQQVVRGDSAAYFCASSPSTAGANVLTFGAGSRLTVL.

CDR3 amino acids: CASSALAGANEQFF. In DNA form, the CDR3 reads TGTGCCAGCAGTGCGCTAGCGGGGGCGAATGAGCAGTTCTTC. The J gene is TRBJ2-1, the V gene TRBV6-1, with TRBD2 matching over 10 bases. Per germline, CDR1 MNHNS and CDR2 SASEGT. After removal of 4 bases from V and 7 bases from J, the junction contained 4 bases not matched to a gene. CDR3 length: 14 residues.